A single sample is the source of the 5 T cell receptor beta chains below, sequenced in a study of blood T cell repertoires in COVID-19 (dated by TCRdb to between 2020 and 2021). The receptor library was made with the immunoSEQ multiplex PCR assay. Entries here come from immuneACCESS through TCRdb and include only in-frame sequences with V and J called. Some clones fail to appear in such tables; in the studies checked, an unresolved V gene covers under half of the shortfall, and the cause of the remainder is unknown. The table for this sample lists 60,000 to 90,000 clones; around 80% of them were counted only once. Of the sample, more than 20% is held by the ten largest clones. The sequenced sample was peripheral blood. The receptors derive from a woman aged 50 to 60 with acute or convalescent COVID-19.

The chain employs TRBV10-3 and TRBJ2-7; D gene unclear. V lost 4 bases and J lost 4, with 11 bases in between. The CDR3 is made up of 13 amino acids. The germline gives CDR1 ENHRY, CDR2 SYGVKD. The CDR3 DNA reads as TGTGCCATCAGTGTCGAACAGCATTACGAGCAGTACTTC. Its protein product is CAISVEQHYEQYF.

This clone was seen just once. The chain is built from TRBV4-3 and TRBJ2-3; maybe TRBD2 (5 bases). The CDR3 runs 16 residues. Trimming took off 0 bases at V and 2 bases at J, with 12 bases between the two ends. Germline CDR1 and CDR2: LGHNA and YSLEER. The CDR3 protein is CASSQDLLLATDTQYF. Here the CDR3 DNA reads TGCGCCAGCAGCCAAGACCTATTGCTAGCCACAGATACGCAGTATTTT.

The V call is TRBV30, the J call TRBJ1-1; D uncertain. Germline V lookup: CDR1 GTSNPN, CDR2 SVGIG (reference sequence). V was clipped by 0 bases and J by 1 base, with 9 bases between them. CDR3 length: 14 residues. The CDR3 here is CAWSVLRGNTEAFF. CDR3 nucleotides: TGTGCCTGGAGTGTACTACGGGGGAACACTGAAGCTTTCTTT. Full variable domain (missing parts from reference TRBV30 and TRBJ1-1): SQTIHQWPATLVQPVGSPLSLECTVEGTSNPNLYWYRQAAGRGLQLLFYSVGIGQISSEVPQNLSASRPQDRQFILSSKKLLLSDSGFYLCAWSVLRGNTEAFFGQGTRLTVV.

This chain joins TRBV19 and TRBJ2-6, with D perhaps TRBD2 (5 bases). The germline V gene encodes CDR1 LNHDA and CDR2 SQIVND (reference sequence). V lost 7 bases and J 4 bases, leaving 14 bases between the germline ends. This CDR3 is built from 15 residues. CDR3 sequence reads: CASNPREAGANVLTF. DNA for the CDR3: TGTGCCAGTAATCCTCGGGAAGCCGGGGCCAACGTCCTGACTTTC.

This chain uses TRBV6-5 with TRBJ1-1; 8 bases map to TRBD1. Germline V gene lookup returns CDR1 MNHEY and CDR2 SVGAGI. After removal of 6 bases from V and 3 bases from J, the junction contained 6 bases not matched to a gene. This CDR3 comprises 14 residues. CDR3 sequence: CASSFGQGYTEAFF. In nucleotides, the CDR3 is TGTGCCAGCAGCTTCGGACAGGGCTACACTGAAGCTTTCTTT.